This passage covers 26 T cell receptor beta chains from one sample sequenced in a study of metastatic and nonmetastatic thyroid tumors. Each patient came to thyroid surgery without any prior treatment (of any kind). MiXCR re-clonotyped the PCR reads for TCRdb. Here the sample spans about 93,000 clones, 12% being singletons. The sample was blood. The receptors come from a female donor with papillary thyroid cancer or a benign thyroid nodule (not recorded which). Some clones in this sample may be carry-over from other donors' samples.

This clone was seen many times. The chain couples TRBV7-2 to TRBJ1-1, with D perhaps TRBD1 (5 bases). Germline-derived CDR1 and CDR2 are SGHTA and FQGNSA. This CDR3 spans 14 amino acids. V was shortened by 5 bases and J by 2 bases, with 12 bases between the two germline ends. The chain's CDR3 is CASSMTVTNTEAFF. The CDR3 nucleotides are TGTGCCAGCAGCATGACAGTAACCAACACTGAAGCTTTCTTT.

This clone was counted many times. The sample has other DNA sequences that encode this CDR3 too. The chain combines TRBV28 with TRBJ1-6; D gene ambiguous. The V gene lost 8 bases and the J gene lost 6 bases, with 14 bases spanning the gap. CDR3 length: 14 residues. The germline gives CDR1 MDHEN, CDR2 SYDVKM. CDR3 sequence: CASWREGSNSPLHF. CDR3 DNA sequence: TGTGCCAGCTGGCGGGAAGGGAGTAATTCACCCCTCCACTTT.

Concerning this clone itself: A much larger clone lies a single base off, so this may be a read error. The chain uses TRBV2 and TRBJ2-1, with a weak D call TRBD2 (5 bases). The CDR3 is 16 residues long. V lost 6 bases, J lost 5 bases, and 20 bases lay in between. CDR1 is SNHLY and CDR2 is FYNNEI in the germline V gene. CDR3 protein: CASSALGGSLNNEQFF. CDR3 sequence (DNA): TGTGCCAGCAGCGCCCTCGGCGGGTCCCTTAACAATGAGCAGTTCTTC.

This clone came up many times. This chain connects TRBV18 to TRBJ2-3; D perhaps matches TRBD1 (5 bases). Germline values: CDR1 KGHSH, CDR2 LQKENI. The CDR3 extends over 16 amino acids. The germline V and J ends were trimmed by 4 bases and 2 bases, with 16 bases remaining between them. CDR3 sequence reads: CASSLLLGQNTDTQYF. DNA for the CDR3: TGTGCCAGCTCACTGCTCCTAGGACAAAACACAGATACGCAGTATTTT.

Regarding this clone: Given a much more abundant clone one base away, this may be a read error. This chain joins TRBV5-1 and TRBJ2-3; D remains ambiguous. Trimming took off 2 bases at V and 1 base at J, with 5 bases between the two ends. Germline CDR1 is SGHRS and CDR2 is YFSETQ. This CDR3 comprises 13 residues. The CDR3 coding sequence is TGCGCCAGCAGCTTCACGTGCACAGATACGCAGTATTTT. It translates to CASSFTCTDTQYF. The entire variable domain, with the rest obtained from reference TRBV5-1 and TRBJ2-3, is as follows: KAGVTQTPRYLIKTRGQQVTLSCSPISGHRSVSWYQQTPGQGLQFLFEYFSETQRNKGNFPGRFSGRQFSNSRSEMNVSTLELGDSALYLCASSFTCTDTQYFGPGTRLTVL.

This clone appeared a single time. The chain carries TRBV7-6 and TRBJ2-3; 9 bases map to TRBD2. Germline V gene sequence: CDR1 SGHVS, CDR2 FNYEAQ. The CDR3 covers 18 residues. Germline trimming cut 5 bases from V and 0 bases from J; bases unmatched to any gene: 12. DNA of the CDR3: TGTGCCAGCAGCCCCCTCCGGGGCGGGAGGGAAAGCACAGATACGCAGTATTTT. Translating it yields CASSPLRGGRESTDTQYF.

A remark on this clone: A much larger clone is a single base away; this may be a read error. The chain carries TRBV6-1 and TRBJ1-4; D may be TRBD1 (5 bases). Germline V gene data show CDR1 as MNHNS and CDR2 as SASEGT. V shed 7 bases and J shed 7 bases, with 22 bases lying between them. This CDR3 has 16 amino acids. CDR3 nucleotide sequence: TGTGCCAGCATCCCGGGGTGGGTACAGGCGGGTGAAAAACTGTTTTTT. Translation: CASIPGWVQAGEKLFF.

The V call is TRBV20-1, the J call TRBJ2-1, with TRBD1 matching 7 bases. This CDR3 has 15 residues. V gave up 3 bases and J gave up 6 bases; unmatched junction bases: 11. The germline V gene encodes CDR1 DFQATT and CDR2 SNEGSKA (reference sequence). The chain's CDR3 is CSASMTRQGTNEQFF. The CDR3 DNA is TGCAGTGCTAGTATGACGAGACAGGGAACCAATGAGCAGTTCTTC.

This clone has at least ten counts. This chain connects TRBV7-9 to TRBJ1-1, with D uncertain. The CDR3 has 14 amino acids. Trimming cost V 5 bases and J 1 base, with 11 bases left between them. CDR1 is SEHNR, CDR2 FQNEAQ, per germline (reference sequence). CDR3 protein: CASSTTSKNTEAFF. DNA of the CDR3: TGTGCCAGCAGCACCACATCCAAGAACACTGAAGCTTTCTTT.

This clone was counted at least ten times. The J gene is TRBJ2-2, the V gene TRBV10-1; possible D gene TRBD1, 5 bases. Trimming took 6 bases from V and 4 from J, leaving 9 bases between them. This CDR3 spans 13 amino acids. The V gene's germline CDR1 is WNHNN and CDR2 SYGVQD (reference sequence). Written as DNA, the CDR3 is TGCGCCAGCAGGCTCAGGGCCACCGGGGAGCTGTTTTTT. Residues: CASRLRATGELFF.

This chain uses TRBV20-1 with TRBJ1-6, with D possibly being TRBD1 (5 bases). Germline V gene sequence: CDR1 DFQATT, CDR2 SNEGSKA (reference sequence). V was clipped by 6 bases and J by 6 bases, with 12 bases between them. The CDR3 has 13 amino acids. CDR3 DNA sequence: TGCAGTGCCCAACCGAGGGGTAATTCACCCCTCCACTTT. Protein sequence: CSAQPRGNSPLHF.

This clone was found many times. In DNA form, the CDR3 reads TGTGCCAGCAGCCAGGGACTCTCTGAAGCTTTCTTT. Protein sequence: CASSQGLSEAFF. The chain couples TRBV14 to TRBJ1-1; TRBD1 might be the D (5 bases). Per the germline V gene, CDR1 is SGHDN and CDR2 is FVKESK. Trimming removed 3 bases at V and 6 bases at J, with 8 bases between. The CDR3 is 12 residues long.

The sample holds a few counts of this clone. The junction departs from germline at one end; a sequencing error may be responsible. The rearrangement uses TRBV6-2 or TRBV6-3 and TRBJ1-2; D is possibly TRBD1 (6 bases). Germline loops: CDR1 MNHEY, CDR2 SVGEGT. CDR3 length equals 13 residues. This CDR3 reads CASSQEQGYDYTF. The CDR3 DNA follows: TGTGCCAGCAGCCAGGAACAGGGCTATGACTACACCTTC.

In its sample, this clone was seen many times. The rearrangement joins TRBV15 to TRBJ2-3, with 10 bases lining up with TRBD2. This CDR3 is built from 17 residues. The V gene's germline CDR1 is LNHNV and CDR2 YYDKDF (reference sequence). V lost 0 bases to trimming and J lost 4 bases; unmatched junction nucleotides: 7. CDR3 DNA: TGTGCCACCAGCAGAGATTTCAGCGGGAGGGCCGCAGATACGCAGTATTTT. As protein: CATSRDFSGRAADTQYF.

Many counts were recorded for this clone. The chain has TRBV7-2 and TRBJ1-3, with 7 nucleotides matching TRBD1. Germline V gene data show CDR1 as SGHTA and CDR2 as FQGNSA. This CDR3 comprises 15 residues. V was pared by 5 bases and J by 3 bases, with 7 bases of the junction left unmatched. CDR3 bases: TGTGCCAGCAGCCTGACAGGGACCAATGGAAACACCATATATTTT. This translates into CASSLTGTNGNTIYF.

This clone was observed many times. The chain is built from TRBV5-5 and TRBJ2-2; possibly TRBD2 for D (7 bases). Germline values: CDR1 SGHKS, CDR2 YYEKEE (reference sequence). Trimming pared 1 base from V and 4 bases from J, leaving 20 bases between. This CDR3 has 18 residues. The CDR3 coding sequence is TGTGCCAGCAGCTTGAGGGGAGCTAGCGGAGGGGGCACCGGGGAGCTGTTTTTT. Translation gives CASSLRGASGGGTGELFF.

This clone occurred many times. CDR3 sequence (DNA): TGTGCCAGCAGTGAAGCGCGGCTTGGCTACACCTTC. It yields the protein CASSEARLGYTF. The genes are TRBV2 and TRBJ1-2; D is ambiguous. With 0 bases removed from V and 7 bases from J, the gap between germline ends came to 6 bases. Germline values: CDR1 SNHLY, CDR2 FYNNEI. The CDR3 has 12 residues. Full variable domain (rest looked up from reference TRBV2 and TRBJ1-2): EPEVTQTPSHQVTQMGQEVILRCVPISNHLYFYWYRQILGQKVEFLVSFYNNEISEKSEIFDDQFSVERPDGSNFTLKIRSTKLEDSAMYFCASSEARLGYTFGSGTRLTVV.

This clone was seen many times. The chain has TRBV24-1 and TRBJ2-5, with 8 bases fitting TRBD2. The V gene end was trimmed by 6 bases and the J gene end by 5 bases; junction bases not matched to a gene: 4. Germline-derived CDR1 and CDR2 are KGHDR and SFDVKD. The CDR3 runs to 13 residues. CDR3 in DNA: TGTGCCACCAGTTCGGGAGGGAGCGAGACCCAGTACTTC. This gives the protein CATSSGGSETQYF.

This clone appeared many times. The V call is TRBV20-1, the J call TRBJ1-6; TRBD1 agrees at 7 bases. Trimming cost V 2 bases and J 9 bases; bases outside gene matches: 10. The CDR3 consists of 15 residues. Germline CDR1 and CDR2: DFQATT and SNEGSKA (reference sequence). The CDR3 region has the DNA TGCAGTGCTAGAACCCAGGACAGGCCCGGTTCACCCCTCCACTTT. Its protein product is CSARTQDRPGSPLHF.

This clone was counted at least ten times. The chain combines TRBV4-2 with TRBJ2-3; D may be TRBD2 (6 bases). Trimming stripped 4 bases from V and 6 bases from J, with 20 bases between. The CDR3 is 16 residues long. Germline V gene sequence: CDR1 LGHNA, CDR2 YNFKEQ. Here the CDR3 reads CASSRRPGLRVDTQYF. The CDR3 DNA sequence: TGTGCCAGCAGCCGTCGGCCGGGACTGCGAGTCGATACGCAGTATTTT.

In regard to this clone: A much larger clone sits a single nucleotide away, making a read error possible. The chain joins TRBV6-2 or TRBV6-3 to TRBJ2-6, with 9 bases lining up with TRBD1. The length of the CDR3 is 19 residues. Germline values: CDR1 MNHEY, CDR2 SVGEGT. CDR3 protein: CASSYTLQGARSGANALTF. In DNA, the CDR3 is TGTGCCAGCAGTTACACCCTACAGGGGGCGCGGTCTGGGGCCAACGCCCTGACTTTC.

This clone was observed at least ten times. The chain uses TRBV19 and TRBJ1-1; maybe TRBD1 (6 bases). Germline-derived CDR1 and CDR2 are LNHDA and SQIVND (reference sequence). The CDR3 covers 14 residues. Trimming took 3 bases from V and 4 from J, leaving 12 bases between them. CDR3 protein: CASSIGTSATEAFF. The DNA for the CDR3 is TGTGCCAGTAGTATCGGGACATCCGCCACTGAAGCTTTCTTT.

This clone has at least ten counts. The CDR3 DNA is TGTGCCAGCAGGGGGGGGCTAGCGGGAGGCCAGTACGAGCAGTACTTC. Translating gives CASRGGLAGGQYEQYF. This rearrangement joins TRBV27 to TRBJ2-7; 11 bases fit TRBD2. CDR1 is MNHEY and CDR2 is SMNVEV in the germline V gene (reference sequence). This CDR3 is 16 amino acids long. Trimming removed 6 bases from V and 4 bases from J; junction bases left unmatched: 11.

The sample holds many counts of this clone. This sequence joins TRBV20-1 and TRBJ2-1; weak D call: TRBD1 (6 bases). Trimming removed 3 bases from V and 4 bases from J, with 16 bases in between. Germline CDR1 and CDR2: DFQATT and SNEGSKA (reference sequence). This CDR3 contains 15 residues. The CDR3 spells CSARNRAETYNEQFF. The CDR3, as DNA: TGCAGTGCTAGGAACAGGGCGGAGACGTACAATGAGCAGTTCTTC.

This clone was counted ten times or more. The rearrangement uses TRBV19 and TRBJ2-7; no reliable D call. The germline gives CDR1 LNHDA, CDR2 SQIVND (reference sequence). The CDR3 is made up of 14 amino acids. Trimming cost V 7 bases and J 0 bases, with 13 bases left between them. The CDR3 coding sequence is TGTGCCAGTAAAACACTTGCTAGCTCCTACGAGCAGTACTTC. Translated: CASKTLASSYEQYF.

At least ten counts were recorded for this clone. The CDR3 loop reads CASSQGGDAFF. CDR3 in DNA: TGTGCCAGCTCACAGGGGGGGGACGCTTTCTTT. This chain uses TRBV18 with TRBJ1-1; a weak D match, TRBD1 (6 bases). Per the germline V gene, CDR1 is KGHSH and CDR2 is LQKENI. V gave up 4 bases and J gave up 11 bases, with 11 bases separating them. This CDR3 has 11 amino acids. The full variable domain, its missing parts supplied by reference TRBV18 and TRBJ1-1, is NAGVMQNPRHLVRRRGQEARLRCSPMKGHSHVYWYRQLPEEGLKFMVYLQKENIIDESGMPKERFSAEFPKEGPSILRIQQVVRGDSAAYFCASSQGGDAFFGQGTRLTVV.